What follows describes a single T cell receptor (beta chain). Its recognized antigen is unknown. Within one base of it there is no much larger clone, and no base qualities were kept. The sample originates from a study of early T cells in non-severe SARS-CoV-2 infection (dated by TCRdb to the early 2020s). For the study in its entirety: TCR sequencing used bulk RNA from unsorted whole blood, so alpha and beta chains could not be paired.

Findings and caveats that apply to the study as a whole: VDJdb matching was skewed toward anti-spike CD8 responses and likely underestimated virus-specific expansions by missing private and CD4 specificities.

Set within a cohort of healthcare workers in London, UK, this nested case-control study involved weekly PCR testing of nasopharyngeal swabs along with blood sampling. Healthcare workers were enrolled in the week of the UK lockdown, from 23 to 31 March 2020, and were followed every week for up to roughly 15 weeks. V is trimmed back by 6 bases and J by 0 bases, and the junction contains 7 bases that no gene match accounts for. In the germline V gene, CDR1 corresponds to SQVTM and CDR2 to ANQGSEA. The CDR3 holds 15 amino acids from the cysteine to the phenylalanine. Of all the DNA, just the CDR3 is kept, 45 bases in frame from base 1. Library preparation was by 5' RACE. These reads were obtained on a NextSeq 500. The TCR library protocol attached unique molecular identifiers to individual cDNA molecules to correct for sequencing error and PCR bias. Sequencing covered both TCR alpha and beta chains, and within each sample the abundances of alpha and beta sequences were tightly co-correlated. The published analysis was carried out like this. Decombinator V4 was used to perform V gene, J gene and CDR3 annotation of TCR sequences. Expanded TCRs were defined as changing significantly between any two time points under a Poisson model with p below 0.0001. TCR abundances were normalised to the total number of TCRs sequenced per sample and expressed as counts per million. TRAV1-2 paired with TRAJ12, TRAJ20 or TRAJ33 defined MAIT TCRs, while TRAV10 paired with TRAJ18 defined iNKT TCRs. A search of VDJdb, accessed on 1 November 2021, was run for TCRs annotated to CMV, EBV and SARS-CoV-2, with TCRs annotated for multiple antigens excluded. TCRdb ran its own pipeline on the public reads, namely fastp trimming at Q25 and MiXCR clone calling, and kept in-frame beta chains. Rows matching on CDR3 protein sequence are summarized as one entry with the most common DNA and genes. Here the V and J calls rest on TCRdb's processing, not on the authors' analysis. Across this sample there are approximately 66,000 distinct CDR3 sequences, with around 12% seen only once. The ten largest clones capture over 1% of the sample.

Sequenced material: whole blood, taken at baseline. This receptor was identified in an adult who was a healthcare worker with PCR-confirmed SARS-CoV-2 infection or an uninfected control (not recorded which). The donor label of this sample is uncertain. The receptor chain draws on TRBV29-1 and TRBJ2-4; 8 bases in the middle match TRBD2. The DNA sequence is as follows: TGCAGCGTGGGGGCGAGCGGGGGAGCCAAAAACATTCAGTACTTC. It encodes CSVGASGGAKNIQYF.